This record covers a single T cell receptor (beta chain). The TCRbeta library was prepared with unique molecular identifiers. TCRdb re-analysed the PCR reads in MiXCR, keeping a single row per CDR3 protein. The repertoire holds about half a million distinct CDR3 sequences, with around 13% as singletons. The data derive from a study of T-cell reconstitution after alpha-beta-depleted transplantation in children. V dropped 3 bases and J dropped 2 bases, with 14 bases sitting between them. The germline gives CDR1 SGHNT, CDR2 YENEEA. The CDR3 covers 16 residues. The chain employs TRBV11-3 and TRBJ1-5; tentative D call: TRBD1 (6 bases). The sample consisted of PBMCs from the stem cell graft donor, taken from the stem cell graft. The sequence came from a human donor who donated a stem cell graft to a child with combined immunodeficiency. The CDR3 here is CASSFGGGGGNQPQHF. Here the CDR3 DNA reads TGTGCCAGCAGCTTCGGGGGCGGGGGGGGCAATCAGCCCCAGCATTTT.